These 3 T cell receptor beta chains were sequenced from one sample in a study of technical replicates of blood from a few donors. Sequenced by immunoSEQ multiplex PCR; TCRdb stores in-frame clones only, minus some. The sample contains about 89,000 clones, approximately 94% of which appear only once. The sample was T cells isolated from PBMCs. All receptors come from a human donor in good health.

This chain links TRBV11-2 with TRBJ2-7, with 9 bases that match TRBD1. CDR1 is SGHAT, CDR2 FQNNGV, per germline. The CDR3 spans 15 residues. The V and J ends lost 6 bases and 0 bases, in that order; junction bases with no gene match: 6. The CDR3: CASSGTGLGSYEQYF. CDR3 nucleotide sequence: TGTGCCAGCAGTGGGACAGGGCTAGGCTCCTACGAGCAGTACTTC.

The chain links TRBV29-1 to TRBJ2-1; D might be TRBD2 (5 bases). V gave up 4 bases and J gave up 7 bases, with 11 bases separating them. Germline V CDR1 and CDR2: SQVTM, ANQGSEA. The CDR3 has 12 amino acids. The chain's CDR3 is CSVVPGWNEQFF. DNA for the CDR3: TGCAGCGTTGTGCCGGGGTGGAATGAGCAGTTCTTC.

A single count supports this clone. This chain joins TRBV2 and TRBJ2-5; the D is unclear. With 6 bases removed from V and 1 base from J, the gap between germline ends came to 9 bases. The CDR3 consists of 13 residues. Germline CDR1 is SNHLY and CDR2 is FYNNEI. This chain's CDR3 is CASSQQLQETQYF. Here the CDR3 DNA reads TGTGCCAGCAGCCAACAGCTCCAAGAGACCCAGTACTTC.